The 6 T cell receptor beta chains given below trace back to one sample, sequenced in a study of T-cell memory formation after mild COVID-19 (dated by TCRdb to the early 2020s). Libraries were prepared through 5' RACE. The sequencing machine was an Illumina NovaSeq 6000. In TCRdb, the public reads were trimmed at Q25 with fastp and aligned with MiXCR, with productive beta chains retained. Each CDR3 protein gets just one entry, which takes the most common genes and DNA from the rows behind it. Here the sample has approximately 350,000 distinct CDR3 sequences; about 15% occur a single time. Around a fifth of the sample comes from the top ten. Source material: PBMCs or a T cell subset sorted from them (not recorded which). The receptor set was obtained from a man aged 18 to 30 who had mild COVID-19 (a few samples of this study predate the infection). The sample titles of this study are shuffled in the database, so cell type and time point are left out; the donor was told from shared clones.

This clonotype has at least ten counts. The rearrangement joins TRBV5-1 to TRBJ1-1; 10 positions match TRBD1. This CDR3 region has 14 residues. V shed 4 bases and J 4 bases; nucleotides not matched to a gene: 4. From germline, CDR1 is SGHRS and CDR2 YFSETQ. CDR3 loop: CASSPGTGATEAFF. CDR3 nucleotide sequence: TGCGCCAGCAGCCCGGGGACAGGGGCCACTGAAGCTTTCTTT.

The chain is built from TRBV27 and TRBJ2-2; D possibly corresponds to TRBD1 (5 bases). There are 14 residues in the CDR3. The germline V gene encodes CDR1 MNHEY and CDR2 SMNVEV (reference sequence). V gave up 6 bases and J gave up 6 bases, with 14 bases separating them. The CDR3 DNA sequence: TGTGCCAGCAGCTGGACAAGGATTGCCGGGGAGCTGTTTTTT. This codes for CASSWTRIAGELFF.

The chain employs TRBV20-1 and TRBJ2-6, with 8 bases matching TRBD1. This CDR3 comprises 15 residues. Trimming removed 3 bases from V and 2 bases from J; junction bases left unmatched: 3. CDR1 and CDR2 (germline): DFQATT, SNEGSKA (reference sequence). The CDR3 sequence is CSARDRVTGANVLTF. Here the CDR3 DNA reads TGCAGTGCTAGGGACAGGGTAACTGGGGCCAACGTCCTGACTTTC.

The chain joins TRBV20-1 to TRBJ2-5, with 8 bases identical to TRBD2. The V segment lost 0 bases and the J segment 5 bases; nucleotides outside the gene matches: 8. CDR3 size: 15 residues. Germline-derived CDR1 and CDR2 are DFQATT and SNEGSKA (reference sequence). CDR3 sequence: CSARDIGGAGETQYF. DNA for the CDR3: TGCAGTGCTAGAGATATCGGGGGGGCCGGGGAGACCCAGTACTTC.

This clonotype came up many times. This chain joins TRBV7-9 and TRBJ2-5; perhaps TRBD2 as D (6 bases). This CDR3 has 13 amino acids. Looked up from germline, CDR1 is SEHNR and CDR2 is FQNEAQ (reference sequence). The germline V and J ends were trimmed by 3 bases and 2 bases, with 7 bases remaining between them. The CDR3 nucleotides read TGTGCCAGCAGCTTCGGGGGACAAGAGACCCAGTACTTC. Translating gives CASSFGGQETQYF.

The J gene is TRBJ2-1, the V gene TRBV4-1; 7 nucleotides agree with TRBD1. The CDR3 loop spans 13 amino acids. Germline V lookup: CDR1 MGHRA, CDR2 YSYEKL. With 4 bases clipped from V and 9 bases from J, the junction kept 6 bases outside the gene matches. The CDR3 coding sequence is TGCGCCAGCAGCCGCCAGGGGGACAGTGAGCAGTTCTTC. Amino acid sequence: CASSRQGDSEQFF.